The 16 T cell receptor beta chains reported below all come from one sample, sequenced in a study of cytomegalovirus exposure and HLA in healthy donors. With 60 Vbeta and 13 Jbeta primers, the PCR was carried out. Measured with immunoSEQ multiplex PCR; TCRdb has only the in-frame clones, and not every one. The sample holds 110,000 to 150,000 clones; roughly 80% are singletons and the top ten take 3% to 4%. Sequencing was carried out using PBMCs. Receptors were obtained from a male donor in good health and CMV-seronegative.

V and J are TRBV9 and TRBJ2-2; 10 positions match TRBD1. The CDR3 length is 15 residues. V shed 3 bases, J shed 3 bases, and the junction held 2 bases outside the gene matches. Germline-derived CDR1 and CDR2 are SGDLS and YYNGEE. CDR3 residues: CASSAGTGDTGELFF. The DNA of the CDR3 is TGTGCCAGCAGCGCCGGGACAGGGGACACCGGGGAGCTGTTTTTT.

The chain links TRBV27 to TRBJ2-5, with 10 bases that match TRBD1. Near its end, the DNA agrees better with TRBJ2-7, so the J call may be wrong. The CDR3 sequence is 15 residues long. Germline V gene sequence: CDR1 MNHEY, CDR2 SMNVEV (reference sequence). Here the CDR3 reads CASSLSGQGNYEQYF. Written as DNA, the CDR3 is TGTGCCAGCAGTTTATCGGGACAGGGGAACTACGAGCAGTACTTC.

This clone was seen once. This rearrangement joins TRBV18 to TRBJ1-2; D gene unclear. V lost 6 bases, J lost 8 bases, and 13 bases lay in between. The CDR3 spans 12 residues. Per the germline V gene, CDR1 is KGHSH and CDR2 is LQKENI. This chain's CDR3 is CASSPDAGGYTF. CDR3 DNA: TGTGCCAGCTCGCCCGACGCCGGGGGCTACACCTTC.

The gene calls are TRBV5-1 and TRBJ2-7; D possibly corresponds to TRBD1 (7 bases). CDR1 and CDR2 from the germline V gene are SGHRS and YFSETQ. Trimming removed 4 bases at V and 3 bases at J, with 11 bases between. The CDR3 covers 13 residues. The CDR3 DNA is TGCGCCAGCAGCGCGGGACAGCTCTACGAGCAGTACTTC. Amino acids: CASSAGQLYEQYF.

This clone has more than one count but fewer than ten. The CDR3 region is CASSYEETQYF. As DNA, the CDR3 is TGTGCCAGCAGTTACGAGGAGACCCAGTACTTC. The chain couples TRBV6-5 to TRBJ2-5; no firm D call. Germline assignment: CDR1 MNHEY and CDR2 SVGAGI. This CDR3 is 11 amino acids long. Trimming shortened V by 2 bases and J by 5 bases, and 3 bases separated the two germline ends.

The chain links TRBV7-2 to TRBJ2-3, with 12 bases matching TRBD2. The CDR3 totals 18 residues. Trimming cost V 5 bases and J 3 bases; bases outside gene matches: 12. CDR1 is SGHTA and CDR2 is FQGNSA in the germline V gene. CDR3 nucleotide sequence: TGTGCCAGCAGCCGGAAGCTAGCGGGAGGGCCCAGGACAGATACGCAGTATTTT. Amino acid sequence: CASSRKLAGGPRTDTQYF.

V is TRBV2 and J is TRBJ2-7, with 7 bases aligning to TRBD1. Germline CDR1 is SNHLY and CDR2 is FYNNEI. After removal of 6 bases from V and 1 base from J, the junction contained 6 bases not matched to a gene. This CDR3 comprises 14 residues. The DNA of the CDR3 is TGTGCCAGCAGGGGGACAGCCAAGTCCTACGAGCAGTACTTC. As protein: CASRGTAKSYEQYF.

The chain is built from TRBV7-8 and TRBJ2-3, with 15 bases that match TRBD2. The germline gives CDR1 SGHVS, CDR2 FQNEAQ. V lost 5 bases to trimming and J lost 5 bases; unmatched junction nucleotides: 5. The CDR3 has 16 residues. CDR3 DNA: TGTGCCAGCAGCCGGACTAGCGGGAGGGCCGAAGATACGCAGTATTTT. Translation gives CASSRTSGRAEDTQYF.

The CDR3 DNA is TGTGCCAGCAGCTTAGCGGCTCGTCGGGACGAGCAGTACTTC. This encodes CASSLAARRDEQYF. The V gene is TRBV7-9, the J gene TRBJ2-7; D is unresolved. Germline V CDR1 and CDR2: SEHNR, FQNEAQ (reference sequence). Between the trimmed V and J ends, which lost 0 bases and 5 bases, there was a span of 11 bases. This CDR3 has 14 amino acids.

This rearrangement joins TRBV28 to TRBJ1-1, with 7 bases identical to TRBD1. CDR1 MDHEN and CDR2 SYDVKM come from the germline V gene. This CDR3 comprises 13 residues. Germline trimming cut 7 bases from V and 10 bases from J; bases unmatched to any gene: 12. The CDR3 nucleotides read TGTGCCAGCACCGAGACAGGGTTCCTCGGAGCTTTCTTT. This gives the protein CASTETGFLGAFF.

The rearrangement joins TRBV7-2 to TRBJ2-1, with 9 positions matching TRBD2. This CDR3 region has 16 residues. The V and J ends lost 0 bases and 6 bases, in that order; junction bases with no gene match: 6. Germline CDR1 and CDR2: SGHTA and FQGNSA. This CDR3 is CASSLARLAEANEQFF. CDR3 DNA sequence: TGTGCCAGCAGCTTAGCTCGACTAGCGGAGGCCAATGAGCAGTTCTTC.

This chain links TRBV6-1 with TRBJ1-1; weak D call: TRBD1 (6 bases). The CDR3 sequence is 17 residues long. Trimming cost V 4 bases and J 3 bases, with 21 bases left between them. Germline V gives CDR1 MNHNS, CDR2 SASEGT. CDR3 amino acids: CASSATGQTRRYTEAFF. DNA for the CDR3: TGTGCCAGCAGTGCGACGGGACAAACCCGGAGGTACACTGAAGCTTTCTTT.

The CDR3 spells CASSLSGDVQPQHF. Written as DNA, the CDR3 is TGTGCCAGCAGTTTATCCGGGGATGTTCAGCCCCAGCATTTT. The rearrangement joins TRBV28 to TRBJ1-5; D is undetermined. V was clipped by 1 base and J by 6 bases, with 10 bases between them. The CDR3 has 14 residues. The germline V gene encodes CDR1 MDHEN and CDR2 SYDVKM.

This chain links TRBV2 with TRBJ2-1; tentatively, D is TRBD1 (5 bases). Germline lookup yields CDR1 SNHLY and CDR2 FYNNEI. The CDR3 length is 18 residues. Trimming took 8 bases from V and 2 from J, leaving 25 bases between them. Written as DNA, the CDR3 is TGTGCCAGCCTGGGTAGGACAAGGAGTAGGTCTCCCTACAATGAGCAGTTCTTC. Residues: CASLGRTRSRSPYNEQFF.

The V call is TRBV6-5, the J call TRBJ2-5; D remains ambiguous. The ends were cut back, 0 bases at V and 5 bases at J, with 10 bases in the middle. Germline assignment: CDR1 MNHEY and CDR2 SVGAGI. CDR3 size: 14 residues. In nucleotides, the CDR3 is TGTGCCAGCAGTTACTCCCGGGTGGCGGAGACCCAGTACTTC. Amino acid sequence: CASSYSRVAETQYF.

J is TRBJ2-5 and V is TRBV5-1; the match to TRBD1 covers 8 bases. CDR1 and CDR2 (germline): SGHRS, YFSETQ. With V trimmed by 4 bases and J by 5 bases, 7 bases remained unmatched. This CDR3 is 14 amino acids long. The CDR3 here is CASSGTGGKETQYF. Written as DNA, the CDR3 is TGCGCCAGCAGCGGAACAGGGGGTAAGGAGACCCAGTACTTC.